The source of this TCR beta chain is a study of cytomegalovirus exposure and HLA in healthy donors. Overall study context: A preliminary data release comprised roughly 80 million unique TCRs obtained from HLA-typed donors.

As for this clone: Its antigen is as yet unknown.

The V and J ends lost 5 bases and 0 bases, in that order; junction bases with no gene match: 5. From germline, CDR1 is SEHNR and CDR2 FQNEAQ (reference sequence). The CDR3 is made up of 17 amino acids. The study's findings and limits: Analysis was carried out at a later point, and it linked a missense DCLRE1C variant to TCR beta V- and J-gene trimming. Researchers had no immune exposure information except CMV serostatus available.

The primer mix had 60 Vbeta and 13 Jbeta primers. Repertoires were generated with immunoSEQ multiplex PCR, while TCRdb's copy carries only in-frame clones and drops some. This repertoire shows some 120,000 clones, roughly 77% found once; its top ten account for approximately 5%. Sequenced input: PBMCs. The receptor was isolated from a man aged 30 to 45 in good health and CMV-seronegative. The chain couples TRBV7-9 to TRBJ2-7; TRBD2 matches 15 bases. The chain's CDR3 is CASSRGLAGGPSYEQYF. The CDR3 bases are TGTGCCAGCAGCCGCGGACTAGCGGGAGGGCCCTCCTACGAGCAGTACTTC.